The 32 T cell receptor beta chains listed next were all sequenced from one sample in a study of T-cell reconstitution after alpha-beta-depleted transplantation in children. The authors prepared the TCRbeta library with unique molecular identifiers. TCRdb reprocessed the PCR reads via MiXCR and lists one record per CDR3 protein. The sample has about 120,000 distinct CDR3 sequences, under 30% seen once. Sequencing was performed on PBMCs, mostly from graft donor cells, taken 180 days after TCRalphabeta/CD19-depleted stem cell transplant. The source of these receptors is a male patient between 2 and 15 years old who had a stem cell transplant for chronic granulomatous disease, so the T cells may come from the graft donor.

This clonotype was seen ten or more times. This chain connects TRBV10-3 to TRBJ2-7; D assignment may be TRBD1 or TRBD2 (6 bases each). Looked up from germline, CDR1 is ENHRY and CDR2 is SYGVKD. The CDR3 runs 14 residues. Trimming cost V 9 bases and J 4 bases, with 19 bases left between them. The CDR3 coding sequence is TGTGCCATAAGGTCCTTGGGGGGCACTTACGAGCAGTACTTC. Translation gives CAIRSLGGTYEQYF.

The sample holds a few counts of this clonotype. V usage is TRBV25-1 and J usage is TRBJ1-5; tentatively, D is TRBD1 (5 bases). CDR1 and CDR2 from the germline V gene are MGHDK and SYGVNS. Deletions cut 2 bases from V and 0 bases from J, with 11 bases between. The CDR3 runs to 16 residues. The CDR3 loop reads CASSEARGISNQPQHF. For the CDR3, the DNA is TGTGCCAGCAGTGAAGCAAGGGGAATTAGCAATCAGCCCCAGCATTTT.

This clonotype was seen repeatedly, ten times or more. The V call is TRBV12-3 or TRBV12-4, the J call TRBJ2-7; 7 bases align to TRBD1. Unmatched junction bases numbered 9, after V lost 7 bases and J lost 6 bases. The CDR3 loop spans 13 amino acids. CDR3 in DNA: TGTGCCAGCAACGAAGCAGGGGGATTCGAGCAGTACTTC. It yields the protein CASNEAGGFEQYF.

The chain links TRBV29-1 to TRBJ2-3; TRBD2 matches at 10 bases. CDR1 and CDR2 from the germline V gene are SQVTM and ANQGSEA. The ends lost 3 bases at V and 1 base at J; junction bases unmatched: 4. The CDR3 loop spans 15 amino acids. CDR3 coding DNA: TGCAGCGTTGACCCTACTAGCGGGGGCACAGATACGCAGTATTTT. Protein: CSVDPTSGGTDTQYF.

This clonotype was recorded at least ten times. This chain links TRBV11-2 with TRBJ1-2, with D hard to call. Trimming took off 5 bases at V and 8 bases at J, with 18 bases between the two ends. CDR3 length equals 14 residues. Germline CDR1 reads SGHAT; CDR2 reads FQNNGV. The CDR3 nucleotides are TGTGCCAGCAGCGGTCGAGACTCTCAGTGGGGCTACACCTTC. Translated, it gives CASSGRDSQWGYTF. Using reference TRBV11-2 and TRBJ1-2 for the parts outside the CDR3, the full variable domain is EAGVAQSPRYKIIEKRQSVAFWCNPISGHATLYWYQQILGQGPKLLIQFQNNGVVDDSQLPKDRFSAERLKGVDSTLKIQPAKLEDSAVYLCASSGRDSQWGYTFGSGTRLTVV.

This clonotype was observed a few times. It may be a read error: a sequence one base away is much more abundant. The genes are TRBV12-5 and TRBJ2-3; TRBD2 matches 12 bases. The CDR3 consists of 16 residues. Germline V CDR1 and CDR2: LGHNT, FRNRAP. CDR3 loop: CVSDLASGRATDTQYF. In DNA form, the CDR3 reads TGTGTTAGTGACCTAGCTAGCGGGAGGGCCACAGATACGCAGTATTTT.

This sequence joins TRBV4-2 and TRBJ2-3, with 7 nucleotides matching TRBD1. J lost 7 bases, V lost 4 bases, and 26 bases had no gene match. CDR1 and CDR2 from the germline V gene are LGHNA and YNFKEQ. The CDR3 loop spans 20 amino acids. The CDR3 DNA follows: TGTGCCAGCAGCCCACATGTTCCGACAATGAGACTGACAGGGATAAATACGCAGTATTTT. Translated, it gives CASSPHVPTMRLTGINTQYF.

Many counts were recorded for this clonotype. J is TRBJ2-7 and V is TRBV20-1; TRBD1 might be the D (6 bases). Per the germline V gene, CDR1 is DFQATT and CDR2 is SNEGSKA (reference sequence). This CDR3 has 14 residues. The V end was cut by 6 bases, the J end by 3 bases, with 18 bases between. CDR3 sequence reads: CSALGRQAFYEQYF. The DNA for the CDR3 is TGCAGTGCCCTTGGGCGACAGGCCTTCTACGAGCAGTACTTC.

The rearrangement links TRBV27 to TRBJ2-3, with D possibly matching TRBD1 (5 bases). The germline V and J ends were trimmed by 7 bases and 10 bases, with 12 bases remaining between them. The germline V gene has CDR1 MNHEY and CDR2 SMNVEV (reference sequence). The length of the CDR3 is 11 residues. CDR3 DNA: TGTGCCAGCACCGAAGGGGATGCGCAGTATTTT. Residues: CASTEGDAQYF.

This clonotype was seen many times. The V call is TRBV5-1, the J call TRBJ2-3; D gene ambiguous. The CDR3 is 12 residues long. The germline V and J ends were trimmed by 4 bases and 10 bases, with 13 bases remaining between them. Germline CDR1 and CDR2: SGHRS and YFSETQ. The DNA for the CDR3 is TGCGCCAGCAGCCCGGGCTCCCTGGCGCAGTATTTT. Translating it yields CASSPGSLAQYF.

This clonotype was observed many times. The chain combines TRBV27 with TRBJ2-1, with D perhaps assigned TRBD1 or TRBD2 (5 bases each). This CDR3 contains 15 residues. Trimming cost V 6 bases and J 2 bases, with 14 bases left between them. Germline V gene sequence: CDR1 MNHEY, CDR2 SMNVEV (reference sequence). The CDR3 DNA reads as TGTGCCAGCAGCGCATGGGACGGGGCCTACAATGAGCAGTTCTTC. This codes for CASSAWDGAYNEQFF.

The chain couples TRBV20-1 to TRBJ2-5; D not certain. V shed 3 bases and J shed 5 bases, with 7 bases lying between them. CDR1 is DFQATT, CDR2 SNEGSKA, per germline (reference sequence). CDR3 size: 11 residues. CDR3 DNA: TGCAGTGCTAGCTATCCGGAGACCCAGTACTTC. It specifies CSASYPETQYF.

This clonotype was counted at least ten times. The gene calls are TRBV29-1 and TRBJ2-2; D gene unclear. CDR1 SQVTM and CDR2 ANQGSEA come from the germline V gene. The V end was cut by 7 bases, the J end by 1 base, with 13 bases between. The CDR3 sequence is 14 residues long. For the CDR3, the DNA is TGCAGCGCCGACATCGGCCAGAACACCGGGGAGCTGTTTTTT. Amino acid sequence: CSADIGQNTGELFF.

The CDR3 sequence: CASRRQGAGETQYF. CDR3 in DNA: TGTGCCAGCAGGCGACAGGGGGCGGGAGAGACCCAGTACTTC. The chain couples TRBV12-3 or TRBV12-4 to TRBJ2-5, with TRBD1 matching over 10 bases. The CDR3 is made up of 14 amino acids. V dropped 6 bases and J dropped 4; count of bases not matched to a gene: 5.

Ten or more counts support this clonotype. This rearrangement joins TRBV5-1 to TRBJ1-2; D gene unclear. Trimming took off 3 bases at V and 0 bases at J, with 9 bases between the two ends. CDR3 length: 14 amino acids. Germline V lookup: CDR1 SGHRS, CDR2 YFSETQ. DNA for the CDR3: TGCGCCAGCAGCTCACACCGTCCTAACTATGGCTACACCTTC. Its translation: CASSSHRPNYGYTF.

This sequence joins TRBV15 and TRBJ1-5; TRBD1 matches at 7 bases. The CDR3 covers 17 residues. With 0 bases clipped from V and 5 bases from J, the junction kept 10 bases outside the gene matches. Germline V lookup: CDR1 LNHNV, CDR2 YYDKDF (reference sequence). In DNA, the CDR3 is TGTGCCACCAGCAGAGATCTTGGGACAGCGGATTATCAGCCCCAGCATTTT. Translation gives CATSRDLGTADYQPQHF.

The chain has TRBV27 and TRBJ1-1; 7 nucleotides agree with TRBD1. Germline-derived CDR1 and CDR2 are MNHEY and SMNVEV (reference sequence). The ends lost 2 bases at V and 1 base at J; junction bases unmatched: 10. This CDR3 comprises 17 residues. The CDR3 coding sequence is TGTGCCAGCAGTTTACTTTACAGGGGTCGAGGGAACACTGAAGCTTTCTTT. Translated, it gives CASSLLYRGRGNTEAFF.

The CDR3 is CSARDLRGSTGELFF. Written as DNA, the CDR3 is TGCAGTGCTAGAGATTTGAGGGGGAGTACCGGGGAGCTGTTTTTT. The chain has TRBV20-1 and TRBJ2-2; D may be TRBD1 (6 bases). This CDR3 is 15 amino acids long. V dropped 0 bases and J dropped 5 bases, with 13 bases sitting between them. Germline-derived CDR1 and CDR2 are DFQATT and SNEGSKA (reference sequence).

This clonotype was detected many times. J is TRBJ1-1 and V is TRBV12-3 or TRBV12-4, with 9 bases matching TRBD1. V shed 5 bases, J shed 7 bases, and the junction held 8 bases outside the gene matches. The CDR3 spans 14 residues. The CDR3 loop is CASSLPGTGNEAFF. The CDR3 nucleotides read TGTGCCAGCAGTCTTCCCGGGACAGGGAATGAAGCTTTCTTT.

Many counts were recorded for this clonotype. This sequence joins TRBV5-1 and TRBJ1-4, with a possible D match to TRBD1 (6 bases). The V end lost 0 bases, the J end lost 8 bases, and 11 bases lay between the germline ends. The CDR3 sequence is 14 residues long. Germline CDR1 SGHRS, CDR2 YFSETQ. The CDR3 loop reads CASSLGQVGEKLFF. DNA for the CDR3: TGCGCCAGCAGCTTGGGACAGGTCGGGGAAAAACTGTTTTTT.

This clonotype was counted at least ten times. This chain joins TRBV29-1 and TRBJ2-1; 10 bases map to TRBD1. This CDR3 contains 13 residues. CDR1 and CDR2 (germline): SQVTM, ANQGSEA. The V segment lost 6 bases and the J segment 3 bases; nucleotides outside the gene matches: 2. The CDR3 loop reads CSVWDRGYNEQFF. DNA for the CDR3: TGCAGCGTCTGGGACAGGGGCTACAATGAGCAGTTCTTC.

This clonotype was seen a few times. The CDR3 DNA is TGTGCCAGCAGCTCGGGACTAGCGGGGGGTCCCGCCCAGTACTTC. This codes for CASSSGLAGGPAQYF. J is TRBJ2-5 and V is TRBV11-2; 15 positions match TRBD2. Germline CDR1 and CDR2: SGHAT and FQNNGV. This CDR3 comprises 15 residues. Losses at the gene ends were 4 bases for V and 9 bases for J; bases not matched to a gene: 6.

This sequence joins TRBV12-3 or TRBV12-4 and TRBJ2-7; 9 bases map to TRBD1. With V trimmed by 5 bases and J by 8 bases, 10 bases remained unmatched. The CDR3 length is 14 residues. The CDR3 loop is CASSRDRARSKQYF. In DNA, the CDR3 is TGTGCCAGCAGTCGGGACAGGGCTAGATCAAAGCAGTACTTC.

The chain links TRBV20-1 to TRBJ1-5, with 8 bases matching TRBD1. V lost 3 bases and J lost 4; bases outside the gene matches: 11. Germline values: CDR1 DFQATT, CDR2 SNEGSKA (reference sequence). This CDR3 has 16 amino acids. CDR3 residues: CSARPRLTGGNQPQHF. CDR3 bases: TGCAGTGCTAGGCCGAGATTAACAGGGGGGAATCAGCCCCAGCATTTT.

This clonotype was picked up a small number of times. The V and J genes are TRBV7-2 and TRBJ2-1; a possible D gene is TRBD2 (6 bases). Germline lookup yields CDR1 SGHTA and CDR2 FQGNSA. V was cut by 0 bases and J by 9 bases, with 15 bases left in between. The CDR3 is 15 residues long. DNA for the CDR3: TGTGCCAGCAGCTTAGCTTCGGGACTCCTCTCTGAGCAGTTCTTC. It codes for CASSLASGLLSEQFF.

The chain recombines TRBV20-1 with TRBJ2-2, with 9 nucleotides matching TRBD2. Germline values: CDR1 DFQATT, CDR2 SNEGSKA (reference sequence). V dropped 6 bases and J dropped 7; count of bases not matched to a gene: 6. This CDR3 is 13 amino acids long. As DNA, the CDR3 is TGCAGTGCCTTAGCGGGAGTTGGCGGGGAGCTGTTTTTT. It specifies CSALAGVGGELFF.

A note on this clonotype: This may arise from a read error, as a much more abundant clone is one base away. This chain uses TRBV20-1 with TRBJ2-1; D is unresolved. Trimming removed 2 bases from V and 9 bases from J, with 29 bases in between. CDR3 length: 18 residues. Germline assignment: CDR1 DFQATT and CDR2 SNEGSKA (reference sequence). CDR3 residues: CSARLGSLPGGVEGEQFF. CDR3 nucleotides: TGCAGTGCTAGACTGGGAAGTTTGCCAGGTGGGGTGGAAGGTGAGCAGTTCTTC.

This clonotype was seen ten or more times. The V gene is TRBV5-1, the J gene TRBJ2-5; D is ambiguous. CDR3 size: 14 residues. CDR1 and CDR2 from the germline V gene are SGHRS and YFSETQ. Trimming shortened V by 5 bases and J by 6 bases, and 17 bases separated the two germline ends. The CDR3 protein is CASRPVFNWKTQYF. CDR3 bases: TGCGCCAGCAGACCAGTTTTCAATTGGAAGACCCAGTACTTC.

This clonotype was observed a handful of times. CDR3 region: CASSHRQAYEQYF. CDR3 in DNA: TGTGCCAGCAGTCACAGACAGGCGTACGAGCAGTACTTC. The chain combines TRBV12-3 or TRBV12-4 with TRBJ2-7, with D possibly TRBD1 on 6 matching bases. The CDR3 has 13 residues. With 5 bases removed from V and 4 bases from J, the gap between germline ends came to 12 bases.

Many counts were recorded for this clonotype. The chain uses TRBV19 and TRBJ2-4; weak D call: TRBD1 (6 bases). Between the trimmed V and J ends, which lost 4 bases and 6 bases, there was a span of 19 bases. CDR3 length equals 16 residues. Per germline, CDR1 LNHDA and CDR2 SQIVND (reference sequence). The CDR3 nucleotides are TGTGCCAGTAGTACGAACAGGGCGGGTCGAGGAAACATTCAGTACTTC. Its protein product is CASSTNRAGRGNIQYF.

V gene TRBV7-2 combines with J gene TRBJ2-7, with TRBD2 matching 8 bases. Germline-derived CDR1 and CDR2 are SGHTA and FQGNSA. J gave up 4 bases and V 2 bases, and 13 bases lay outside the gene matches. The CDR3 is made up of 17 amino acids. This CDR3 reads CASSLNGLAASSYEQYF. CDR3 bases: TGTGCCAGCAGCTTAAATGGACTAGCCGCCTCGTCTTACGAGCAGTACTTC.

This clonotype was counted at least ten times. The chain joins TRBV20-1 to TRBJ2-7; D is ambiguous. The CDR3 extends over 13 amino acids. Germline V gene lookup returns CDR1 DFQATT and CDR2 SNEGSKA (reference sequence). V was clipped by 4 bases and J by 1 base, with 11 bases between them. The CDR3 nucleotides read TGCAGTGCTACATCCACACTTTCCTACGAGCAGTACTTC. Translated, it gives CSATSTLSYEQYF.